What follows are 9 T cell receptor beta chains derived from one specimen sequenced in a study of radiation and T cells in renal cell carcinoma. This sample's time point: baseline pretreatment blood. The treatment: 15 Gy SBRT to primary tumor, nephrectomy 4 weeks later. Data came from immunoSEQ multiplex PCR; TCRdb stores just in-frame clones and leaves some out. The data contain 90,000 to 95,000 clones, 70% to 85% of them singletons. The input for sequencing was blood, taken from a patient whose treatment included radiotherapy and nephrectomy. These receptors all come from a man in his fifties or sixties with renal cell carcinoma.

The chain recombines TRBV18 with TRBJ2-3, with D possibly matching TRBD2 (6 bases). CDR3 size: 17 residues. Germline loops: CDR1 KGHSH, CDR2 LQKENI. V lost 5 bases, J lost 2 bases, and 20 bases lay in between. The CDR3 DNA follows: TGTGCCAGCTCATCCACGACTCAGGGCGGGAACACAGATACGCAGTATTTT. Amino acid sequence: CASSSTTQGGNTDTQYF.

The CDR3 protein is CASKGTGAQPQHF. CDR3 nucleotide sequence: TGTGCCAGCAAAGGGACAGGGGCTCAGCCCCAGCATTTT. The chain is built from TRBV28 and TRBJ1-5, with 10 bases lining up with TRBD1. Trimming at V came to 7 bases and at J to 6 bases, leaving 3 bases not matched to a gene. Germline-derived CDR1 and CDR2 are MDHEN and SYDVKM. There are 13 residues in the CDR3. The variable domain in full, with the rest retrieved from reference TRBV28 and TRBJ1-5, is DVKVTQSSRYLVKRTGEKVFLECVQDMDHENMFWYRQDPGLGLRLIYFSYDVKMKEKGDIPEGYSVSREKKERFSLILESASTNQTSMYLCASKGTGAQPQHFGDGTRLSIL.

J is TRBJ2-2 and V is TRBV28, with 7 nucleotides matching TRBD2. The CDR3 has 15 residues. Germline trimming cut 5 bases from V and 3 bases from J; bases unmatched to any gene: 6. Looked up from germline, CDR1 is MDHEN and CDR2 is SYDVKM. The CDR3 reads CASSRGGWYTGELFF. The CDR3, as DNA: TGTGCCAGCAGTAGGGGAGGGTGGTACACCGGGGAGCTGTTTTTT.

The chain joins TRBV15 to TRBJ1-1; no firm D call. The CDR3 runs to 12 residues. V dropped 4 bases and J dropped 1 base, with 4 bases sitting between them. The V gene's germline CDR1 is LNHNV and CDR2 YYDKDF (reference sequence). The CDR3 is CATSIANTEAFF. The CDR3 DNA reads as TGTGCCACCAGCATAGCGAACACTGAAGCTTTCTTT.

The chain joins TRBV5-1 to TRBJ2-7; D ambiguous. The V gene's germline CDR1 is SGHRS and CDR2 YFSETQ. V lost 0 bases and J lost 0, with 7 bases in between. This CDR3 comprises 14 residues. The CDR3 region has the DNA TGCGCCAGCAGCTTGGGACCGAGCTCCTACGAGCAGTACTTC. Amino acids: CASSLGPSSYEQYF.

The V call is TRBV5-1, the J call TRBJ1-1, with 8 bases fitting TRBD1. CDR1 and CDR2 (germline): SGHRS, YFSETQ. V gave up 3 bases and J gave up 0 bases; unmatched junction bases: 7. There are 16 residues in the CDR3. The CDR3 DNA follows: TGCGCCAGCAGCTCTTCGACAGGGGACATGAACACTGAAGCTTTCTTT. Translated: CASSSSTGDMNTEAFF.

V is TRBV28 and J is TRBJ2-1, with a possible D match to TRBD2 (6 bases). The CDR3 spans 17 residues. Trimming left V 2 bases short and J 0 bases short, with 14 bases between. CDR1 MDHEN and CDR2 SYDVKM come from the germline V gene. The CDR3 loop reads CASSLGLARNSYNEQFF. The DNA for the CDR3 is TGTGCCAGCAGTTTAGGGCTAGCGCGAAACTCCTACAATGAGCAGTTCTTC.

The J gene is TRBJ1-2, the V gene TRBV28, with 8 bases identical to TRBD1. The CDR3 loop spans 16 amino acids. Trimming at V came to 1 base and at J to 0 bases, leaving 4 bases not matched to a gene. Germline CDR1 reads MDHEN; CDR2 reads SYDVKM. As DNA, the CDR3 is TGTGCCAGCAGTTTATCTGGACAGGGTTCTAACTATGGCTACACCTTC. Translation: CASSLSGQGSNYGYTF.

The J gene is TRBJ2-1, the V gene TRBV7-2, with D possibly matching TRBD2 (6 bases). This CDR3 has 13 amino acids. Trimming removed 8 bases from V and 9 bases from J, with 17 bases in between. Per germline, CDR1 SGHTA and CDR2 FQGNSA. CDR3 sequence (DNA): TGTGCCAGCGCACCGACGGGAGCGTCTGAGCAGTTCTTC. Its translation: CASAPTGASEQFF.